The 14 T cell receptor beta chains listed next were all sequenced from one sample in a study of shared clonotypes between healthy human individuals. The assay was immunoSEQ multiplex PCR, and TCRdb's table has in-frame clones only and misses some. The sample gives about 1 million clones, under 80% of which show up once; 1.4% to 1.5% is in the top ten. Sequenced: memory CD4+ T cells sorted from blood. Subset meaning: CD45RA-negative fraction. These TCRs come from a man younger than 30 in good health.

This chain connects TRBV6-1 to TRBJ1-5; 8 bases align to TRBD1. With 6 bases clipped from V and 6 bases from J, the junction kept 4 bases outside the gene matches. The CDR3 covers 13 residues. CDR1 MNHNS and CDR2 SASEGT come from the germline V gene. In DNA form, the CDR3 reads TGTGCCAGCAGAGGACAGGGTGGTCAGCCCCAGCATTTT. Protein: CASRGQGGQPQHF.

The chain recombines TRBV4-1 with TRBJ1-4, with a possible D match to TRBD1 (6 bases). The CDR3 covers 17 residues. From germline, CDR1 is MGHRA and CDR2 YSYEKL. V was shortened by 1 base and J by 4 bases, with 16 bases between the two germline ends. Here the CDR3 DNA reads TGCGCCAGCAGCCAAGGAGGGGGAGGGGACATTAATGAAAAACTGTTTTTT. It codes for CASSQGGGGDINEKLFF.

On this clone: This clone may be a read error of a much larger clone one base away. This chain links TRBV6-5 with TRBJ2-5, with 9 bases matching TRBD1. The J call may be mistaken, given a closer DNA end match to TRBJ2-7. Germline CDR1 is MNHEY and CDR2 is SVGAGI. CDR3 length: 12 residues. CDR3 residues: CASRGQGYEQYF. CDR3 nucleotide sequence: TGTGCCAGCAGGGGACAGGGATACGAGCAGTACTTC.

The chain recombines TRBV29-1 with TRBJ1-2; no reliable D call. The CDR3 length is 11 residues. Looked up from germline, CDR1 is SQVTM and CDR2 is ANQGSEA. V lost 2 bases to trimming and J lost 1 base, with 2 bases between them. For the CDR3, the DNA is TGCAGCGTTGAAAGTAACTATGGCTACACCTTC. It encodes CSVESNYGYTF.

The V gene is TRBV5-4, the J gene TRBJ1-5; D gene ambiguous. The V gene lost 0 bases and the J gene lost 4 bases, with 8 bases spanning the gap. The germline V gene encodes CDR1 SGHNT and CDR2 YYREEE (reference sequence). This CDR3 has 14 residues. The DNA for the CDR3 is TGTGCCAGCAGCTTGGGGGCTGGGAATCAGCCCCAGCATTTT. It translates to CASSLGAGNQPQHF.

This clone was found a few times. The J gene is TRBJ2-5, the V gene TRBV5-1; no reliable D call. The V gene's germline CDR1 is SGHRS and CDR2 YFSETQ. This CDR3 is 11 amino acids long. V was pared by 0 bases and J by 6 bases, with 3 bases between. The chain's CDR3 is CASSLDQTQYF. CDR3 nucleotides: TGCGCCAGCAGCTTGGACCAGACCCAGTACTTC.

This chain links TRBV5-8 with TRBJ1-4; the match to TRBD1 covers 9 bases. Trimming removed 4 bases from V and 10 bases from J; junction bases left unmatched: 11. The germline V gene has CDR1 SGHTS and CDR2 YDEGEE. The CDR3 consists of 15 residues. The CDR3 reads CASSAYRGRDGKLFF. The CDR3, as DNA: TGTGCCAGCAGCGCATACAGGGGGCGCGATGGAAAACTGTTTTTT.

The chain carries TRBV7-9 and TRBJ1-2; maybe TRBD1 (5 bases). Germline-derived CDR1 and CDR2 are SEHNR and FQNEAQ (reference sequence). This CDR3 is built from 13 residues. V lost 1 base, J lost 7 bases, and 10 bases lay in between. CDR3 nucleotide sequence: TGTGCCAGCAGCTTAGAAGGGGTTTCTGGCTACACCTTC. Amino acid sequence: CASSLEGVSGYTF.

As to this clone: The junction departs from germline at one end; a sequencing error may be responsible. CDR3 in amino acids: CTSSLAGGSSGNTIYF. The CDR3 nucleotides are TGTACCAGCAGCTTGGCTGGTGGGAGCTCTGGAAACACCATATATTTT. The V call is TRBV5-6, the J call TRBJ1-3; D ambiguous. The CDR3 contains 16 residues. Germline V lookup: CDR1 SGHDT, CDR2 YYEEEE.

This chain connects TRBV7-8 to TRBJ1-2, with D unclear. Trimming cost V 5 bases and J 5 bases, with 18 bases left between them. Looked up from germline, CDR1 is SGHVS and CDR2 is FQNEAQ. The CDR3 length is 15 residues. The CDR3 DNA is TGTGCCAGCAGCCCAGATAACCAAGGTTATTATGGCTACACCTTC. As protein: CASSPDNQGYYGYTF.

In its sample, this clone was seen a few times. The V call is TRBV30, the J call TRBJ1-5; weak D call: TRBD1 (5 bases). The germline gives CDR1 GTSNPN, CDR2 SVGIG (reference sequence). This CDR3 has 19 amino acids. Trimming stripped 0 bases from V and 2 bases from J, with 23 bases between. CDR3 in DNA: TGTGCCTGGAGTGTATCCCGAACCGTCCAGGGTGTCGGCAATCAGCCCCAGCATTTT. It translates to CAWSVSRTVQGVGNQPQHF. Using reference TRBV30 and TRBJ1-5 for the parts outside the CDR3, the full variable domain is SQTIHQWPATLVQPVGSPLSLECTVEGTSNPNLYWYRQAAGRGLQLLFYSVGIGQISSEVPQNLSASRPQDRQFILSSKKLLLSDSGFYLCAWSVSRTVQGVGNQPQHFGDGTRLSIL.

The chain carries TRBV5-6 and TRBJ1-1, with unresolved D. Trimming removed 5 bases from V and 3 bases from J, with 8 bases in between. The CDR3 loop spans 12 amino acids. Germline CDR1 is SGHDT and CDR2 is YYEEEE. In DNA form, the CDR3 reads TGTGCCAGCAGTAGGACGGACACTGAAGCTTTCTTT. Encoded protein: CASSRTDTEAFF.

With regard to this clone: At the DNA level, this CDR3 is encoded by other sequences in the same sample as well. The rearrangement joins TRBV28 to TRBJ1-2; D unclear. V was shortened by 3 bases and J by 5 bases, with 7 bases between the two germline ends. The germline CDR1 and CDR2 sequences are MDHEN and SYDVKM. The CDR3 extends over 12 amino acids. CDR3 region: CASSFQGYGYTF. The DNA for the CDR3 is TGTGCCAGCAGTTTCCAAGGTTATGGCTACACCTTC.

The J gene is TRBJ2-5, the V gene TRBV2; D ambiguous. V lost 7 bases to trimming and J lost 5 bases, with 17 bases between them. The CDR3 consists of 14 residues. The V gene's germline CDR1 is SNHLY and CDR2 FYNNEI. CDR3 residues: CASTENEKMETQYF. The CDR3 DNA is TGTGCCAGCACCGAGAACGAGAAGATGGAGACCCAGTACTTC.